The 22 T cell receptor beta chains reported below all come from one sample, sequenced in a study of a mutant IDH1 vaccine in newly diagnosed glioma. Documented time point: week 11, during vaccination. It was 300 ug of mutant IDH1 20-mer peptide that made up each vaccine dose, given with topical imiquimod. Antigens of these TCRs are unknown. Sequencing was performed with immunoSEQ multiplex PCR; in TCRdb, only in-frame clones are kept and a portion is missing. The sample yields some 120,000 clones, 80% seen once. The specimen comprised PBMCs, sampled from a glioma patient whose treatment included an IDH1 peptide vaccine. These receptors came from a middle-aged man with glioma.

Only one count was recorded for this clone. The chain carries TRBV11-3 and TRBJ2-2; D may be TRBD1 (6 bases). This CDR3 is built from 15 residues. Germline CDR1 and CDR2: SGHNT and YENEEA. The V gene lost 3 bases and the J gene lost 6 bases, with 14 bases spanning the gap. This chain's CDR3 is CASSLARGGSGELFF. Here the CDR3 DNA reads TGTGCCAGCAGCTTGGCCAGGGGTGGTTCCGGGGAGCTGTTTTTT. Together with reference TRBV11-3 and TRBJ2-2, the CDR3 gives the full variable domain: EAGVVQSPRYKIIEKKQPVAFWCNPISGHNTLYWYLQNLGQGPELLIRYENEEAVDDSQLPKDRFSAERLKGVDSTLKIQPAELGDSAVYLCASSLARGGSGELFFGEGSRLTVL.

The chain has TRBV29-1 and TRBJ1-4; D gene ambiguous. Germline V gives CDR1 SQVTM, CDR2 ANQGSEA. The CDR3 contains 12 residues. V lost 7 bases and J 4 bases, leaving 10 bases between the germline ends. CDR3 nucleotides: TGCAGCGCGGCACTAAGTAATGAAAAACTGTTTTTT. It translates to CSAALSNEKLFF.

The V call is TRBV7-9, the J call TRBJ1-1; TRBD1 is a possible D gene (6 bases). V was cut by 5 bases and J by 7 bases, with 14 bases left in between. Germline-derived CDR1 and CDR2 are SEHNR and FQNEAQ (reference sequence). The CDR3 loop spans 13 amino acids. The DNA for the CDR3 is TGTGCCAGCAGCCCCCGGGGGGGCATTGAAGCTTTCTTT. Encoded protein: CASSPRGGIEAFF.

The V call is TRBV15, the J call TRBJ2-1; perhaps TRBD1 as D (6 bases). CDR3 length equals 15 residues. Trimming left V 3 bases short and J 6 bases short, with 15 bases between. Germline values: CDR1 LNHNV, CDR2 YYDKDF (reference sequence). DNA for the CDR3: TGTGCCACCAGCAGCCCGCCTATGGGGGCCAATGAGCAGTTCTTC. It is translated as CATSSPPMGANEQFF.

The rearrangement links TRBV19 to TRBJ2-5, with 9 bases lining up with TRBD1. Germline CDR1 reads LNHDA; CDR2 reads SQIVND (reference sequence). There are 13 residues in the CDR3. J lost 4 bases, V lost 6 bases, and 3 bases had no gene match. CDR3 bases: TGTGCCAGTAGCTCACAGGGGGCAGAGACCCAGTACTTC. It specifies CASSSQGAETQYF.

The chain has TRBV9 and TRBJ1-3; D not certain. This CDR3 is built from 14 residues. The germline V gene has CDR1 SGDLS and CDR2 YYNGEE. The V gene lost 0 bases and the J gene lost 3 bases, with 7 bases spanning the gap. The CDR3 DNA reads TGTGCCAGCAGCGTAGGGCCAGATGGAAACACCATATATTTT. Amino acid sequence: CASSVGPDGNTIYF.

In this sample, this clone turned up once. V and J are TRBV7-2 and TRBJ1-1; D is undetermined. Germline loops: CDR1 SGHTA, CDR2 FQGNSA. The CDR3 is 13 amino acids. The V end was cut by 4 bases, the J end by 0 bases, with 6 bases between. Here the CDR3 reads CASSSPMNTEAFF. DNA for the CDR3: TGTGCCAGCAGCTCACCCATGAACACTGAAGCTTTCTTT. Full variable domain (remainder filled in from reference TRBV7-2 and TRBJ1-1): GAGVSQSPSNKVTEKGKDVELRCDPISGHTALYWYRQSLGQGLEFLIYFQGNSAPDKSGLPSDRFSAERTGGSVSTLTIQRTQQEDSAVYLCASSSPMNTEAFFGQGTRLTVV.

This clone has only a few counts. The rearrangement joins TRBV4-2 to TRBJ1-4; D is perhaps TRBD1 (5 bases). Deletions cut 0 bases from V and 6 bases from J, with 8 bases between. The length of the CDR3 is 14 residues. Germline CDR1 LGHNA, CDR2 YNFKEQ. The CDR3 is CASSQDQGYEKLFF. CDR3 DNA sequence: TGTGCCAGCAGCCAAGACCAGGGTTATGAAAAACTGTTTTTT.

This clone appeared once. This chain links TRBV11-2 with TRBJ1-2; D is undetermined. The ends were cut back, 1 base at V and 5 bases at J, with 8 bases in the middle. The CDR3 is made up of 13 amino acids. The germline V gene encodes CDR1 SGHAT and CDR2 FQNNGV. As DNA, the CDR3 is TGTGCCAGCAGCTTAGGGGTCTTATATGGCTACACCTTC. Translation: CASSLGVLYGYTF.

The CDR3 is CASSFRQATSTDTQYF. The CDR3 DNA is TGTGCCAGCAGCTTCAGACAGGCGACCAGCACAGATACGCAGTATTTT. The chain uses TRBV5-6 and TRBJ2-3, with TRBD1 as a possible D gene (6 bases). V gave up 2 bases and J gave up 0 bases, with 13 bases separating them. The CDR3 totals 16 residues. Germline V gives CDR1 SGHDT, CDR2 YYEEEE.

The chain's CDR3 is CASSPSGEGTEQYF. CDR3 DNA: TGTGCCAGCTCACCATCGGGGGAGGGGACCGAGCAGTACTTC. The rearrangement joins TRBV18 to TRBJ2-7, with TRBD2 matching over 7 bases. The CDR3 contains 14 residues. Trimming took 2 bases from V and 6 from J; bases not matched to a gene: 7. Germline values: CDR1 KGHSH, CDR2 LQKENI.

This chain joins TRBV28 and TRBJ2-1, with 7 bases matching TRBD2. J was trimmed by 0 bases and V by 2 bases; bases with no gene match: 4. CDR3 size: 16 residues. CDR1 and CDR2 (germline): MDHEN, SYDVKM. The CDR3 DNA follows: TGTGCCAGCAGTTTACTAGCGGCTCCCTCCTACAATGAGCAGTTCTTC. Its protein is CASSLLAAPSYNEQFF.

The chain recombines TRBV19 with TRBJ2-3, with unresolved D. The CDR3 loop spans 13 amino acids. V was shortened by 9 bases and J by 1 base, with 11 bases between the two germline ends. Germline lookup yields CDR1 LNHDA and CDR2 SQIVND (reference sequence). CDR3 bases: TGTGCCAGCGGACCTCCCGGCACAGATACGCAGTATTTT. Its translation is CASGPPGTDTQYF.

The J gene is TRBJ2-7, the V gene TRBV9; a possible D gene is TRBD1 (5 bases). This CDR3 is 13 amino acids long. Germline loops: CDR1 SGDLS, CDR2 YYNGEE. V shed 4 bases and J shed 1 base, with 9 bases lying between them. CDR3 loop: CASSPDSSYEQYF. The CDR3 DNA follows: TGTGCCAGCAGCCCCGACAGTTCCTACGAGCAGTACTTC.

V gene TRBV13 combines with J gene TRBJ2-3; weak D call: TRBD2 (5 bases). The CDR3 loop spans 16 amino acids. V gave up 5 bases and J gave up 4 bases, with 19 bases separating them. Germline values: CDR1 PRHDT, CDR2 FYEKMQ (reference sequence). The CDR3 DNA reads TGTGCCAGCAGCACTCGAGGGAGCCAATCCCCAGATACGCAGTATTTT. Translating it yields CASSTRGSQSPDTQYF.

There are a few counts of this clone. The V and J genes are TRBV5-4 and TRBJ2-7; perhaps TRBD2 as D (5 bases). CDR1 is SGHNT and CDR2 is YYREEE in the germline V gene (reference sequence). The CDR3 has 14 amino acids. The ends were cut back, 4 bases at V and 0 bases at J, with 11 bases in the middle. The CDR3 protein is CASSQSRDSYEQYF. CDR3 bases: TGTGCCAGCAGCCAAAGCCGGGACTCCTACGAGCAGTACTTC. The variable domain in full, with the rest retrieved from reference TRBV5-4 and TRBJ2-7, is ETGVTQSPTHLIKTRGQQVTLRCSSQSGHNTVSWYQQALGQGPQFIFQYYREEENGRGNFPPRFSGLQFPNYSSELNVNALELDDSALYLCASSQSRDSYEQYFGPGTRLTVT.

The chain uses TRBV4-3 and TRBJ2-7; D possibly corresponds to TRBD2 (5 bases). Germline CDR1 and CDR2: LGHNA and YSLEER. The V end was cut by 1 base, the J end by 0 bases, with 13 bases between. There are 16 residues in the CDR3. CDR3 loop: CASSQGTGFSSYEQYF. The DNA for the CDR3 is TGCGCCAGCAGCCAAGGGACGGGGTTCAGCTCCTACGAGCAGTACTTC.

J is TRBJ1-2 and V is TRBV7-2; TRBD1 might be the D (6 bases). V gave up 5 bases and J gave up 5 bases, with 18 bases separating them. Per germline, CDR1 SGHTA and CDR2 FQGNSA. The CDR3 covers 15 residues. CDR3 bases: TGTGCCAGCAGCCTAGGTGTGGAGCAGGGGTATGGCTACACCTTC. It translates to CASSLGVEQGYGYTF.

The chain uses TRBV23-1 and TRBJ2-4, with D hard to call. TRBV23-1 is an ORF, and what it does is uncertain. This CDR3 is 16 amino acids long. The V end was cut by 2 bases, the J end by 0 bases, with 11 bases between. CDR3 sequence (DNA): TGCGCCAGCAGTCAAGGCACCAGGAAAGCCAAAAACATTCAGTACTTC. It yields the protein CASSQGTRKAKNIQYF.

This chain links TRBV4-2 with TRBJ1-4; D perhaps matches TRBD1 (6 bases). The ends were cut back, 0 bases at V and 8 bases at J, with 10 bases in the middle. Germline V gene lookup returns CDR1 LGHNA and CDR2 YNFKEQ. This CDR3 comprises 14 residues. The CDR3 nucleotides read TGTGCCAGCAGCCAAGATGAGGGGGGGGAAAAACTGTTTTTT. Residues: CASSQDEGGEKLFF.

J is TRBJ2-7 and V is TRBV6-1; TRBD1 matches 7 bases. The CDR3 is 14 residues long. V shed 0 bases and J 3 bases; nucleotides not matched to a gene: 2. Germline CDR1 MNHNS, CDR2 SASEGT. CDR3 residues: CASSEAYRGYEQYF. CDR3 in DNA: TGTGCCAGCAGTGAAGCTTACAGGGGCTACGAGCAGTACTTC.

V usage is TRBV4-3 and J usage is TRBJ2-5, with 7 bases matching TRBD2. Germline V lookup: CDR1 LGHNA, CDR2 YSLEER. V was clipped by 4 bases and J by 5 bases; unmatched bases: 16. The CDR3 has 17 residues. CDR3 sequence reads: CASSRGFLGEGRETQYF. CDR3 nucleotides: TGCGCCAGCAGCCGAGGGTTTTTGGGGGAGGGCCGGGAGACCCAGTACTTC.